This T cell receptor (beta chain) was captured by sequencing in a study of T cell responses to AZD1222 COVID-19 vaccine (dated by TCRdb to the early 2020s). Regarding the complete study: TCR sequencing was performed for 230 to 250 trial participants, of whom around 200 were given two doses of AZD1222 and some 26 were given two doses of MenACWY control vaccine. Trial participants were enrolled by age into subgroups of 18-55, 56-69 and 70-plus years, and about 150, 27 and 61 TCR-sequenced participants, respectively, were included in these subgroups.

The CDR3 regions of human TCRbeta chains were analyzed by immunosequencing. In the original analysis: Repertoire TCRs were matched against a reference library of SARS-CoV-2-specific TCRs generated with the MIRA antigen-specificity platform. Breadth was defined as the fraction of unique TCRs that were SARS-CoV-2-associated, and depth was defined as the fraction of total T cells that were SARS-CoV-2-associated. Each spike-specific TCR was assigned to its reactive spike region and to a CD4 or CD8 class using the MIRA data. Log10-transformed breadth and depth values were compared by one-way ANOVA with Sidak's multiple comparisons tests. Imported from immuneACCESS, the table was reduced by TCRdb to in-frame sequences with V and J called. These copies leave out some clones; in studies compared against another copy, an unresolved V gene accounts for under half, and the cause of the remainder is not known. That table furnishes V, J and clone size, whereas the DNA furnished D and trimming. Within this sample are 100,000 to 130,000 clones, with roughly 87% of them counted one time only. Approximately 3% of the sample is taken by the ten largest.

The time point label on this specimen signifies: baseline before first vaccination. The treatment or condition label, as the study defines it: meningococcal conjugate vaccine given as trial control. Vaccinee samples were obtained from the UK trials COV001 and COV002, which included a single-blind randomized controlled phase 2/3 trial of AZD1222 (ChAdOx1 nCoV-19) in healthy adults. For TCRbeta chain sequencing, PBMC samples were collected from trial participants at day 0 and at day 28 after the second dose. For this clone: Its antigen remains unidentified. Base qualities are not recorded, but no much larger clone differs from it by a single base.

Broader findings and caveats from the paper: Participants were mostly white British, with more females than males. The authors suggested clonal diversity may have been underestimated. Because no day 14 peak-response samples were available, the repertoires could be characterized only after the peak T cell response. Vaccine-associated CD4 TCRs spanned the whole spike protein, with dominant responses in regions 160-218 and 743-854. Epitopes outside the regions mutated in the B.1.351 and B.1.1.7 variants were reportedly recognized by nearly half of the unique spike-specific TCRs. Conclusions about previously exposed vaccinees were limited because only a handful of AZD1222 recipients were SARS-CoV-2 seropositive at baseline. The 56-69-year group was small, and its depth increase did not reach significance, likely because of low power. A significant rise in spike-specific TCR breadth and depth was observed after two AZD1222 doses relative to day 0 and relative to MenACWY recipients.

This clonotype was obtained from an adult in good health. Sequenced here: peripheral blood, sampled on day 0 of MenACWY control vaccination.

The nucleotide sequence is given as TGTGCCAGCAGCAACGCAGGGACTCCTGGTTCACCCCTCCACTTT. Translation gives CASSNAGTPGSPLHF. Recombination joined TRBV21-1 with TRBJ1-6. TRBV21-1 is an annotated pseudogene. Taken from cysteine to phenylalanine, the CDR3 has 15 residues. The sequence is cut down to CDR3 DNA, 45 bases in frame from base 1.